This T cell receptor beta chain was identified during a study of blood T cell repertoires in COVID-19. The study drew participants aged about 18 to 90 years from 20 to 30 US areas. Categorization into cohorts depended on clinical history that participants reported. The CDR3 has 14 amino acids. The V end lost 5 bases, the J end lost 1 base, and 11 bases lay between the germline ends. Germline V CDR1 and CDR2: SGHVS, FQNEAQ. Clones were sequenced by immunoSEQ multiplex PCR, and TCRdb holds only the in-frame ones, with some missing. The sample consists of fewer than 350,000 clones, around 85% of them appearing once.

The receptor comes from a woman aged 50 to 60 who had recovered from COVID-19. V usage is TRBV7-8 and J usage is TRBJ1-1; D ambiguous. Material for sequencing was PBMCs or T cells enriched from blood (not recorded which). CDR3 loop: CASSPLSQNTEAFF. DNA of the CDR3: TGTGCCAGCAGCCCTCTAAGCCAGAACACTGAAGCTTTCTTT.